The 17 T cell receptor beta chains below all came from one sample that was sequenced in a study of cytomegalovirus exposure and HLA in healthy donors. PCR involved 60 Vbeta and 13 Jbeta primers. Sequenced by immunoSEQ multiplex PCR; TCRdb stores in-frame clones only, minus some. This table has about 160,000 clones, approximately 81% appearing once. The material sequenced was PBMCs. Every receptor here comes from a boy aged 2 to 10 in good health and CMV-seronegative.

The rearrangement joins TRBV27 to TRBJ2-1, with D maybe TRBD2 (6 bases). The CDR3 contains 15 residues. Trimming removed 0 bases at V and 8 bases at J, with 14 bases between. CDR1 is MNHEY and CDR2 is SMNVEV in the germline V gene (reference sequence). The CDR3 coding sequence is TGTGCCAGCAGTTTATCTTCTCCGACTAGTTATGAGCAGTTCTTC. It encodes CASSLSSPTSYEQFF.

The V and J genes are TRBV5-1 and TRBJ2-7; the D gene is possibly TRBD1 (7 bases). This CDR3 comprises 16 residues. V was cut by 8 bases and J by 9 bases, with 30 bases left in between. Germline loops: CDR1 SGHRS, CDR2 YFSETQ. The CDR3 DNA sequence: TGCGCCAGTAGGACCAGGGGCGACAGGGTGGAGGGGGGGCAGTACTTC. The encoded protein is CASRTRGDRVEGGQYF.

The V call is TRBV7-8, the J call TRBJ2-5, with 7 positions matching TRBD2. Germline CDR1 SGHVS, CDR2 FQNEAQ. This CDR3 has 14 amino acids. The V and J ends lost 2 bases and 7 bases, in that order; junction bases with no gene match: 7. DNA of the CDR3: TGTGCCAGCAGCTTAAGGTGGGAGCGGGGGACCCAGTACTTC. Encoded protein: CASSLRWERGTQYF.

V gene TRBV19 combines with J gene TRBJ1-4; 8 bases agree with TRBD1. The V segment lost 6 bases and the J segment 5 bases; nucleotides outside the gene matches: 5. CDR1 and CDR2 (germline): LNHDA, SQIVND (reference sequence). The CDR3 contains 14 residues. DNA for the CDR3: TGTGCCAGTAGCCCGGACAGGGCGAATGAAAAACTGTTTTTT. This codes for CASSPDRANEKLFF.

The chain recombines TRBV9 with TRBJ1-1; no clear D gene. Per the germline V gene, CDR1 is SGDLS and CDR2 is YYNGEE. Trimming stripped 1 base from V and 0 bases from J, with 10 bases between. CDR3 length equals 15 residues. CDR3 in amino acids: CASSVQAGLNTEAFF. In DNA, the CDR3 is TGTGCCAGCAGCGTACAGGCGGGGTTGAACACTGAAGCTTTCTTT.

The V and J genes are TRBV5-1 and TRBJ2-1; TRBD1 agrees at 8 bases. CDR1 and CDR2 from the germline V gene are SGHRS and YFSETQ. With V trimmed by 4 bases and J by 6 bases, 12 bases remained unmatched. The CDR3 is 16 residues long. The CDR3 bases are TGCGCCAGCAGCCCGGGGCCCCAGGGGGCGCGCAATGAGCAGTTCTTC. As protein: CASSPGPQGARNEQFF.

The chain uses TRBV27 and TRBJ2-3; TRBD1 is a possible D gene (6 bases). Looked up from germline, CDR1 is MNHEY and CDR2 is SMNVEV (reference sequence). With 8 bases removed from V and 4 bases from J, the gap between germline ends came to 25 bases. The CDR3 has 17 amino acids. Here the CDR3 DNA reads TGTGCCAGCGGCCCTGAGAATGGCCCACAGGGCCCAGATACGCAGTATTTT. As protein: CASGPENGPQGPDTQYF.

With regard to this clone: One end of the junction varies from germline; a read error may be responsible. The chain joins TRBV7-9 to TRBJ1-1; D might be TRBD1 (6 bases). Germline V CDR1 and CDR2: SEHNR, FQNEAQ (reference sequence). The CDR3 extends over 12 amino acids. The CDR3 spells CSSSRTGTEAFF. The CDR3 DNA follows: TGTTCCAGCAGTCGAACAGGGACTGAAGCTTTCTTT.

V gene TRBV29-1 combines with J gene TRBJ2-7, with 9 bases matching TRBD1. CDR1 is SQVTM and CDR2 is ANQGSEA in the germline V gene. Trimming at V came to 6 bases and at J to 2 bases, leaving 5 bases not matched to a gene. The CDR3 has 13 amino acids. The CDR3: CSVLDRGTYEQYF. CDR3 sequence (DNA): TGCAGCGTATTAGACAGGGGGACCTACGAGCAGTACTTC.

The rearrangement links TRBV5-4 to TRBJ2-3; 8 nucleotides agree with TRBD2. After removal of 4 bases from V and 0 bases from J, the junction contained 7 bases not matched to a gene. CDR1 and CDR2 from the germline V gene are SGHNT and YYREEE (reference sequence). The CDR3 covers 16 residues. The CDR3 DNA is TGTGCCAGCAGCCGGGCGGGGGGCCCTAGCACAGATACGCAGTATTTT. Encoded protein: CASSRAGGPSTDTQYF.

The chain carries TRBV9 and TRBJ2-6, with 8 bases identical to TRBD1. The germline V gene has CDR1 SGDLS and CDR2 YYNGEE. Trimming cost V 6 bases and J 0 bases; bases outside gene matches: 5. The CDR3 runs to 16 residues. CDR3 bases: TGTGCCAGCACCGGACAGGGCCGCTCTGGGGCCAACGTCCTGACTTTC. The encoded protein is CASTGQGRSGANVLTF.

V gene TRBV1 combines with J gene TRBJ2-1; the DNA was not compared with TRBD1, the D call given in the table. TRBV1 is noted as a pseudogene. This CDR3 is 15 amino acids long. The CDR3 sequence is CTSSQEEDRGHEQFF. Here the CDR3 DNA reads TGCACCAGCAGCCAAGAAGAAGACAGGGGCCATGAGCAGTTCTTC.

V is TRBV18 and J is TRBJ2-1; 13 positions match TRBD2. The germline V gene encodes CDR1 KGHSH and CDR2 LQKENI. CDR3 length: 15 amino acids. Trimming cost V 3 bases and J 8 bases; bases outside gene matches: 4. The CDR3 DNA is TGTGCCAGCTCACCGGGACTAGCGGGAAACGATGAGCAGTTCTTC. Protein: CASSPGLAGNDEQFF.

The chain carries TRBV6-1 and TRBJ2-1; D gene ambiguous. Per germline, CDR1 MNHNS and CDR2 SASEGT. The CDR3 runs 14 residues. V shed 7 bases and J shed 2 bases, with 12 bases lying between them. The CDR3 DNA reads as TGTGCCAGCAAAAATGGGCTACCCTACAATGAGCAGTTCTTC. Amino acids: CASKNGLPYNEQFF.

CDR3 protein: CSVGQGGSTDTQYF. Here the CDR3 DNA reads TGCAGCGTTGGTCAGGGAGGGAGCACAGATACGCAGTATTTT. The V and J genes are TRBV29-1 and TRBJ2-3; 7 bases agree with TRBD2. The CDR3 runs to 14 residues. The germline V gene has CDR1 SQVTM and CDR2 ANQGSEA. Trimming at V came to 4 bases and at J to 0 bases, leaving 4 bases not matched to a gene.

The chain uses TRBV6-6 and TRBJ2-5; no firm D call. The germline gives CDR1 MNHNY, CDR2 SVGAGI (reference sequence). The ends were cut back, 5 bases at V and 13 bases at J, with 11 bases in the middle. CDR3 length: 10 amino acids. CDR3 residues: CASSHSRRYF. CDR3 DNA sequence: TGTGCCAGCAGTCATTCGCGGAGGTACTTC.

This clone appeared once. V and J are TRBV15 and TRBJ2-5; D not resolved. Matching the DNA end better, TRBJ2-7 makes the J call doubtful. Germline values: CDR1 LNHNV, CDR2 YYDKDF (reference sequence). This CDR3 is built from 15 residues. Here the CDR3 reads CATSRGGSSSYEQYF. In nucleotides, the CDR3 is TGTGCCACCAGCAGAGGGGGATCTAGCTCCTACGAGCAGTACTTC.